These T cell receptor beta chains were read from a single sample in a study. From the RT-PCR reads, TCRdb called clonotypes with MiXCR, one entry per CDR3 protein. The sample has about 700,000 distinct CDR3 sequences; approximately 15% are singletons. The sequencing sample was made of memory CD4+ T cells from blood. The receptor set was obtained from a female donor in good health, serving as a healthy control. The CDR3 runs from the conserved cysteine through the conserved F or W. A D gene is named only where the DNA matches it firmly. Clone size is stated in some rows and not others, as once, few, many or a class when expanded.

TRBJ2-3	.	TRBV20-1	TRBD2	15	TGCAGTGCTAGAGACCAGCGGGGAATCACAGATACGCAGTATTTT	CSARDQRGITDTQYF
TRBJ1-2	.	TRBV5-1	TRBD1	14	TGCGCCAGCAGCTTATCGGACAGGGGTTGGGGCTACACCTTC	CASSLSDRGWGYTF
TRBJ2-7	few	TRBV6-2/TRBV6-3	.	13	TGTGCCAGCAGTTTGGGACCCTTGAACGAGCAGTACTTC	CASSLGPLNEQYF
TRBJ2-5	.	TRBV20-1	TRBD1	13	TGCAGTGTAAAGGGACAGGGCCAAGAGACCCAGTACTTC	CSVKGQGQETQYF
TRBJ2-2	.	TRBV6-2/TRBV6-3	TRBD2	14	TGTGCCAGCAAGGGTAGCGGGACAACCGGGGAGCTGTTTTTT	CASKGSGTTGELFF
TRBJ2-7	.	TRBV20-1	TRBD2	14	TGCAGTGCTAGAGCCTCTAGCGGGAGCGATGAGCAGTACTTC	CSARASSGSDEQYF
TRBJ1-2	.	TRBV30	TRBD1	15	TGTGCCTGGAGTGTTTCCGTCTTGACAGGGAATGGCTACACCTTC	CAWSVSVLTGNGYTF
TRBJ1-2	few	TRBV18	.	15	TGTGCCAGCTCACCACCGGGATCCCAGGAAGGCGGCTACACCTTC	CASSPPGSQEGGYTF
TRBJ1-5	few	TRBV7-2	TRBD1	16	TGTGCCAGCAGCTTAGTCGCAGGGGGGAATCATCAGCCCCAGCATTTT	CASSLVAGGNHQPQHF
TRBJ2-5	many	TRBV20-1	TRBD1	14	TGCAGTGCTAGAGACTACAGGGGGCGAGAGACCCAGTACTTC	CSARDYRGRETQYF
TRBJ2-6	once	TRBV2	.	15	TGTGCCAGCAGTTTTGGGGGCTCTAGGGCCAACGTCCTGACTTTC	CASSFGGSRANVLTF
TRBJ2-1	few	TRBV6-2/TRBV6-3	TRBD2	16	TGTGCCAGCACCTACCGGGGCGGGAGCTACTACAATGAGCAGTTCTTC	CASTYRGGSYYNEQFF